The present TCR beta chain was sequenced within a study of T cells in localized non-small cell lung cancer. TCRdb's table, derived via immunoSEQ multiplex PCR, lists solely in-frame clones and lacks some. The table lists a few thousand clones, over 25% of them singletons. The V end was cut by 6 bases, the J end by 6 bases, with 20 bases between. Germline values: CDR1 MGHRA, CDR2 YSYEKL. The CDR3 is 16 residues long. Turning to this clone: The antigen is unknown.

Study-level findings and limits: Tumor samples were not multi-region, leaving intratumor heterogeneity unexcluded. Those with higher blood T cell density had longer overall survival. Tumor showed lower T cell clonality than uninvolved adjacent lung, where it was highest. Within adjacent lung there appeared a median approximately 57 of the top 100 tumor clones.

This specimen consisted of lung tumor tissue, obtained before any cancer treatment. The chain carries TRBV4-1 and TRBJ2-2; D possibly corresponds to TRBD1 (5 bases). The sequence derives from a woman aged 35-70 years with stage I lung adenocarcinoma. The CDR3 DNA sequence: TGCGCCAGCAGACAAAGCGCCCCGACAGAGCCCGGGGAGCTGTTTTTT. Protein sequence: CASRQSAPTEPGELFF.